The rows below give T cell receptor beta chains drawn from one sample of a study of control samples from healthy donors and cancer patients. Generated by immunoSEQ multiplex PCR, the TCRdb table keeps only in-frame clones and is missing some. The data hold tens of thousands of clones, with about 95% observed a single time. The specimen sequenced was blood. All receptors come from a woman in her twenties or thirties in good health. CDR3s include the opening cysteine and the closing phenylalanine or tryptophan. The D gene is left open where the match is weak. Size tells how often a clone was seen (once, few, many) or the class of an expanded clone, and some rows leave it out.

TRBJ1-5 | NA | TRBV5-6 | NA | TGTGCCAGCAGCTTTACAGCCGGCGGGGGTCCCCAGCATTTT | CASSFTAGGGPQHF
TRBJ1-3 | NA | TRBV2 | NA | TGTGCCAGCAGTGATCTCCGAACCGGAAACACCATATATTTT | CASSDLRTGNTIYF
TRBJ1-5 | TRBD1 | TRBV28 | NA | TGTGCCAGCAGTGCCCGCCCGGACAGGGCCGATCAGCCCCAGCATTTT | CASSARPDRADQPQHF
TRBJ1-1 | NA | TRBV5-1 | NA | TGCGCCAGCAGCTTAGGAAGAGGGGGTCCTGAAGCTTTCTTT | CASSLGRGGPEAFF
TRBJ1-5 | NA | TRBV12-5 | NA | TGTGCTAGTGGTTTGGATCGACAGGGCAATCAGCCCCAGCATTTT | CASGLDRQGNQPQHF
TRBJ1-1 | NA | TRBV7-3 | NA | TGTGCCAGCAGCTTACAAGAGAACACTGAAGCTTTCTTT | CASSLQENTEAFF
TRBJ1-1 | NA | TRBV5-1 | NA | TGCGCCAGCAGCTGGGAGGGGTTGAACACTGAAGCTTTCTTT | CASSWEGLNTEAFF
TRBJ2-2 | TRBD2 | TRBV6-2/TRBV6-3 | NA | TGTGCCAGCAGTTTCGGGGGGGGGACCGGGGAGCTGTTTTTT | CASSFGGGTGELFF
TRBJ1-1 | NA | TRBV19 | NA | TGTGCCAGTAGTATTTACATGAACACTGAAGCTTTCTTT | CASSIYMNTEAFF
TRBJ1-1 | NA | TRBV18 | NA | TGTGCCAGCTCACTTTACGACACAGGGATTATGAACACTGAAGCTTTCTTT | CASSLYDTGIMNTEAFF
TRBJ1-1 | NA | TRBV7-2 | NA | TGTGCCAGCAGCTTAGCCTGGGGAGGGTACCCCACTGAAGCTTTCTTT | CASSLAWGGYPTEAFF
TRBJ2-1 | NA | TRBV18 | NA | TGTGCCAGCTCACCACTAGGACTTCTGAGCTCCTACAATGAGCAGTTCTTC | CASSPLGLLSSYNEQFF
TRBJ1-2 | NA | TRBV5-4 | NA | TGTGCCAGCAGCTTGGCCACCGGGCAGGTACATGGCTACACCTTC | CASSLATGQVHGYTF
TRBJ2-1 | TRBD1 | TRBV13 | NA | TGTGCCAGCAGCCTCGGACAGGGGACCAATGAGCAGTTCTTC | CASSLGQGTNEQFF
TRBJ2-7 | NA | TRBV15 | NA | TGTGCCACCAGCAGAGAACCGGGGGCGGCCTACGAGCAGTACTTC | CATSREPGAAYEQYF
TRBJ2-6 | TRBD1 | TRBV5-1 | NA | TGCGCCAGCAGCTCCTCCGGGACAGCCTCTGGGGCCAACGTCCTGACTTTC | CASSSSGTASGANVLTF
TRBJ2-2 | NA | TRBV7-8 | NA | TGTGCCAGCAGCTTACTTCCGCCCCAGACAGTGACCGGGGAGCTGTTTTTT | CASSLLPPQTVTGELFF
TRBJ2-6 | NA | TRBV3-1/TRBV3-2 | NA | TGTGCCAGCAGCCCGTGGGGGCAAGGGGCCAACGTCCTGACTTTC | CASSPWGQGANVLTF
TRBJ1-3 | NA | TRBV4-1 | few | TGCGCCAGCGGGACAACTGGAAACACCATATATTTT | CASGTTGNTIYF
TRBJ1-6 | TRBD1 | TRBV28 | NA | TGTGCCAGCAGCATGGACAGGGACCTGATTAATAGCACCCTCCACTTT | CASSMDRDLINSTLHF
TRBJ1-2 | NA | TRBV7-9 | NA | TGTGCCAGCAGCCACGGCGCAAAGACTTACACCTTC | CASSHGAKTYTF
TRBJ1-1 | NA | TRBV28 | NA | TGTGCCAGCAGTTTAGCGGGGACGGGGAACACTGAAGCTTTCTTT | CASSLAGTGNTEAFF
TRBJ1-4 | NA | TRBV14 | NA | TGTGCCAGCAGCCAACGGATCCGGCCGGGACCAAAGAACGAAAAACTGTTTTTT | CASSQRIRPGPKNEKLFF
TRBJ2-1 | TRBD1 | TRBV7-2 | NA | TGTGCCAGCAGCCCCCAGACAGGGGCTACTTACAATGAGCAGTTCTTC | CASSPQTGATYNEQFF
TRBJ1-2 | NA | TRBV27 | NA | TGTGCCAGCAGTCCCCCAGGGATGGGGGAACCTGGCTACACCTTC | CASSPPGMGEPGYTF
TRBJ2-7 | TRBD1 | TRBV5-8 | NA | TGTGCCAGCCACCCGTCCGGGACAGCTGACCCCGAGCAGTACTTC | CASHPSGTADPEQYF
TRBJ1-3 | NA | TRBV6-4 | NA | TGTGCCAGCAGTGACTTCTTGTCGGGGACCGGAAACACCATATATTTT | CASSDFLSGTGNTIYF
TRBJ1-1 | NA | TRBV5-6 | NA | TGTGCCAGCAGCCCTTTTTACGGGGGTGAAGCTTTCTTT | CASSPFYGGEAFF
TRBJ1-1 | TRBD1 | TRBV2 | NA | TGTGCCAGCACCCGCCGGACAGGAGGGTTCACTGAAGCTTTCTTT | CASTRRTGGFTEAFF
TRBJ1-1 | NA | TRBV9 | NA | TGTGCCAGCAGCGTATCGGGGTCGGCTGAAGCTTTCTTT | CASSVSGSAEAFF
TRBJ2-2 | NA | TRBV3-1/TRBV3-2 | NA | TGTGCCAGCAGCCACCGGACAGACGGGGAGCTGTTTTTT | CASSHRTDGELFF
TRBJ1-3 | NA | TRBV29-1 | NA | TGCAGCGTTGAAGTGGGGCCTGGAAACACCATATATTTT | CSVEVGPGNTIYF
TRBJ1-4 | NA | TRBV5-1 | NA | TGCGCCAGCAGCTTGGGCCAGATTAATGAAAAACTGTTTTTT | CASSLGQINEKLFF
TRBJ1-6 | TRBD1 | TRBV6-5 | NA | TGTGCCACAAAGGACAGGGCCGGTTCACCCCTCCACTTT | CATKDRAGSPLHF
TRBJ1-2 | NA | TRBV11-2 | once | TGTGCCAGCAGCTCCTCCAAGAGGGGCAGCTATGGCTACACCTTC | CASSSSKRGSYGYTF
TRBJ1-2 | NA | TRBV3-1/TRBV3-2 | NA | TGTGCCAGCAGCCAAGAACGGCAGAGCGGCTACACCTTC | CASSQERQSGYTF
TRBJ1-1 | NA | TRBV7-8 | once | TGTGCCAGCAGCCCAATATTGGACACTGAAGCTTTCTTT | CASSPILDTEAFF
TRBJ2-1 | TRBD2 | TRBV5-1 | NA | TGCGCCAGCAACTTAGCGGGGGGGACGTACAATGAGCAGTTCTTC | CASNLAGGTYNEQFF
TRBJ2-7 | NA | TRBV7-8 | NA | TGTGCCAGCAGCTTAGGGTTGGGATTGGCCCGCTACGAGCAGTACTTC | CASSLGLGLARYEQYF
TRBJ2-5 | NA | TRBV11-2 | NA | TGTGCCAGCAGCCAGCTTAACAGGCACCAAGAGACCCAGTACTTC | CASSQLNRHQETQYF
TRBJ1-4 | NA | TRBV11-2 | NA | TGTGCCAGCAGCTTTGGAACTTCTAATGAAAAACTGTTTTTT | CASSFGTSNEKLFF
TRBJ2-2 | NA | TRBV5-1 | NA | TGCGCCAGCAGCTTCGGACCAGTAAACACCGGGGAGCTGTTTTTT | CASSFGPVNTGELFF
TRBJ1-4 | TRBD1 | TRBV27 | once | TGTGCCAGCAGCTCCCTTGGGACAGGGGAGGAAAAACTGTTTTTT | CASSSLGTGEEKLFF
TRBJ1-5 | TRBD1 | TRBV7-2 | NA | TGTGCCAGCAGCTTAGGGACAGGTTATCCGGCCCAGCCCCAGCATTTT | CASSLGTGYPAQPQHF
TRBJ2-3 | TRBD2 | TRBV5-1 | once | TGCGCCAGCAGCTCCGGGGGGGCCGGCACAGATACGCAGTATTTT | CASSSGGAGTDTQYF
TRBJ1-3 | NA | TRBV6-5 | NA | TGTGCCAGCGGGGGCTCAGGAAACACCATATATTTT | CASGGSGNTIYF
TRBJ1-2 | TRBD1 | TRBV18 | NA | TGTGCCAGCTCACCCAACCTCGGACAGGGTGGCTATGGCTACACCTTC | CASSPNLGQGGYGYTF
TRBJ2-3 | TRBD2 | TRBV7-8 | NA | TGTGCCAGCAGTCCAACTAGCGGGGGGCGGGATACGCAGTATTTT | CASSPTSGGRDTQYF
TRBJ2-5 | TRBD2 | TRBV30 | NA | TGTGCCTGGAGTGTAGGAGCGGGGGGTAACGGGTGGACCCAGTACTTC | CAWSVGAGGNGWTQYF
TRBJ1-1 | NA | TRBV12-3/TRBV12-4 | NA | TGTGCCAGCAAAAGGAGGGAAGCTTTCTTT | CASKRREAFF
TRBJ1-1 | NA | TRBV10-3 | NA | TGTGCCATCAGTCCACAGGGGAACACTGAAGCTTTCTTT | CAISPQGNTEAFF
TRBJ1-1 | NA | TRBV11-3 | NA | TGTGCCAGCAGCTTATCAGCGCAGAGAGGTGAAGCTTTCTTT | CASSLSAQRGEAFF
TRBJ1-6 | NA | TRBV6-5 | once | TGTGCCAGCAGTACCCCCGGGACGAATTCACCCCTCCACTTT | CASSTPGTNSPLHF
TRBJ2-2 | TRBD2 | TRBV29-1 | large | TGCAGCGTCGGCGCGGGGGGCGACACCGGGGAGCTGTTTTTT | CSVGAGGDTGELFF
TRBJ1-1 | NA | TRBV5-8 | NA | TGTGCCAGCAGCTTTACGGGGTCAAACACTGAAGCTTTCTTT | CASSFTGSNTEAFF
TRBJ1-1 | NA | TRBV14 | NA | TGTGCCAGCAGCCAAGGGGTCGTAATTGAAGCTTTCTTT | CASSQGVVIEAFF
TRBJ1-1 | NA | TRBV10-1 | NA | TGCGCCAGCAGCGCGGGACACAAGGTGAACACTGAAGCTTTCTTT | CASSAGHKVNTEAFF
TRBJ2-3 | NA | TRBV3-1/TRBV3-2 | NA | TGTGCCAGCAGCCAAGCTCGTCAGGGAAGCACAGATACGCAGTATTTT | CASSQARQGSTDTQYF
TRBJ1-1 | NA | TRBV11-3 | once | TGTGCCAGCAGCTTAGATCGGGTCGGGAAGGGGACTGAAGCTTTCTTT | CASSLDRVGKGTEAFF
TRBJ1-2 | TRBD1 | TRBV7-8 | NA | TGTGCCAGCAGCTCGGGACAGGGTAACTATGGCTACACCTTC | CASSSGQGNYGYTF